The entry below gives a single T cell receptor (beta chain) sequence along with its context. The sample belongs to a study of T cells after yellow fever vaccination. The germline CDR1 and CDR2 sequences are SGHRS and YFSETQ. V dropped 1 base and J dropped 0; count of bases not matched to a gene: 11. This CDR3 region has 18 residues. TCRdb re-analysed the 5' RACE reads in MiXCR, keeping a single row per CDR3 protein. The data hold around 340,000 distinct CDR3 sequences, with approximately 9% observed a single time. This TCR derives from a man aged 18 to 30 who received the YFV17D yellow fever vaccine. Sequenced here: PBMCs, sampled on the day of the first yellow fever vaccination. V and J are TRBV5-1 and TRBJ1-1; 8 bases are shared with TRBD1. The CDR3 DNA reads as TGCGCCAGCAGCTTGCGCGGGCAGGGGGCCGTGATGAACACTGAAGCTTTCTTT. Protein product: CASSLRGQGAVMNTEAFF.